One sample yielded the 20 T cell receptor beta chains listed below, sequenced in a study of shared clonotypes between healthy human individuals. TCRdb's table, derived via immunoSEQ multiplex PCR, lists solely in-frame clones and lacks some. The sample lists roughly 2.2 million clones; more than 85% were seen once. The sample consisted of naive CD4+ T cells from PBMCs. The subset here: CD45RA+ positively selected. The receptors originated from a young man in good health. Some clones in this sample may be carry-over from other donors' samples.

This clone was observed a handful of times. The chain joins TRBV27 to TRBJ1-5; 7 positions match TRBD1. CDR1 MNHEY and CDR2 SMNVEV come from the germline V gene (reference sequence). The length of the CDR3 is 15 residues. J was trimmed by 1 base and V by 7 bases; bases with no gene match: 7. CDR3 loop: CASNHGGQSNQPQHF. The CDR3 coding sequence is TGTGCCAGCAATCACGGGGGACAGAGCAATCAGCCCCAGCATTTT.

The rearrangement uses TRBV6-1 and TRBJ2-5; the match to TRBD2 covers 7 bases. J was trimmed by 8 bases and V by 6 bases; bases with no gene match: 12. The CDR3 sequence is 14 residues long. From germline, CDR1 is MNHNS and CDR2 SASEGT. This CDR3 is CASSALAERRTQYF. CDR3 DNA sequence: TGTGCCAGCAGCGCTCTAGCGGAGAGAAGAACCCAGTACTTC.

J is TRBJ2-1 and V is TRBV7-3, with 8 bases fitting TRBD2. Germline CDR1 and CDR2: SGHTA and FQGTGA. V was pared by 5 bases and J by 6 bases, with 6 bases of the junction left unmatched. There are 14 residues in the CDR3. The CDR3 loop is CASSRGGAPNEQFF. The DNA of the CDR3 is TGTGCCAGCAGCCGGGGGGGAGCCCCCAATGAGCAGTTCTTC.

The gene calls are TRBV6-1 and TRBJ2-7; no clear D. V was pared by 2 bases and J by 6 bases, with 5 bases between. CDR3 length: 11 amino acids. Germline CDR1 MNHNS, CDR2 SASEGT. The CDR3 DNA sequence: TGTGCCAGCAGTGAATGGGCCGAGCAGTACTTC. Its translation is CASSEWAEQYF.

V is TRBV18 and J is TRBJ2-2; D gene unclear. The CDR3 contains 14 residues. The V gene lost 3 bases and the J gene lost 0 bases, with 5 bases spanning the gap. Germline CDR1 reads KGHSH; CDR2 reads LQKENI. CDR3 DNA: TGTGCCAGCTCACCGTTGACGAACACCGGGGAGCTGTTTTTT. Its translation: CASSPLTNTGELFF. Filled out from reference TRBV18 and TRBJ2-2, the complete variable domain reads NAGVMQNPRHLVRRRGQEARLRCSPMKGHSHVYWYRQLPEEGLKFMVYLQKENIIDESGMPKERFSAEFPKEGPSILRIQQVVRGDSAAYFCASSPLTNTGELFFGEGSRLTVL.

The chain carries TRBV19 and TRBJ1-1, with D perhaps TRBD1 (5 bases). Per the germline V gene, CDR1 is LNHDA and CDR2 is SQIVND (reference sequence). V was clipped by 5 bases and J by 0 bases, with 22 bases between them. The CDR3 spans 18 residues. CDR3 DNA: TGTGCCAGTAGTCCGGGGCCGGGCTCCTGGGGACTGAACACTGAAGCTTTCTTT. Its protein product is CASSPGPGSWGLNTEAFF. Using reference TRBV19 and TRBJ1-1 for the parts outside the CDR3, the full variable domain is DGGITQSPKYLFRKEGQNVTLSCEQNLNHDAMYWYRQDPGQGLRLIYYSQIVNDFQKGDIAEGYSVSREKKESFPLTVTSAQKNPTAFYLCASSPGPGSWGLNTEAFFGQGTRLTVV.

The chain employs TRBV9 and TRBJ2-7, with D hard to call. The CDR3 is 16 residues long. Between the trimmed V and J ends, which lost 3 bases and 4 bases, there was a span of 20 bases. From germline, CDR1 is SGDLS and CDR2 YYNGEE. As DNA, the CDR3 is TGTGCCAGCAGCGCCGAACAGCCGTTAAGGCCTTACGAGCAGTACTTC. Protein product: CASSAEQPLRPYEQYF.

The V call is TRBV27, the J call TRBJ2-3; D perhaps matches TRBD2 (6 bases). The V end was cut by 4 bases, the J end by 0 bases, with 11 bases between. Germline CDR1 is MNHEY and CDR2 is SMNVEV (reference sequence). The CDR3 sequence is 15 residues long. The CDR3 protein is CASSSIAESTDTQYF. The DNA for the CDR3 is TGTGCCAGCAGTTCGATAGCGGAGAGCACAGATACGCAGTATTTT.

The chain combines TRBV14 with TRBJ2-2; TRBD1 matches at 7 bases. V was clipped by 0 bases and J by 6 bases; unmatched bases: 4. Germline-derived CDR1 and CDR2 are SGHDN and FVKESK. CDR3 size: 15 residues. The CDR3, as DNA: TGTGCCAGCAGCCAAGATGTAGGGGGCCCCGGGGAGCTGTTTTTT. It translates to CASSQDVGGPGELFF.

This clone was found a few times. The chain's CDR3 is CAIAAPGSAEAFF. The CDR3 region has the DNA TGTGCCATCGCTGCCCCGGGGTCAGCTGAAGCTTTCTTT. The chain uses TRBV10-3 and TRBJ1-1; D is ambiguous. The CDR3 loop spans 13 amino acids. The germline V gene encodes CDR1 ENHRY and CDR2 SYGVKD. Trimming took 8 bases from V and 6 from J, leaving 16 bases between them.

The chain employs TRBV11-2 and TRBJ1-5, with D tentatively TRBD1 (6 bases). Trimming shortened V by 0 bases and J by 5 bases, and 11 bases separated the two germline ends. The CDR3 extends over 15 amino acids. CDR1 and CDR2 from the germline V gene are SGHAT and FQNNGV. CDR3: CASSLDGGLDQPQHF. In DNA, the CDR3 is TGTGCCAGCAGCTTAGATGGGGGCTTAGATCAGCCCCAGCATTTT.

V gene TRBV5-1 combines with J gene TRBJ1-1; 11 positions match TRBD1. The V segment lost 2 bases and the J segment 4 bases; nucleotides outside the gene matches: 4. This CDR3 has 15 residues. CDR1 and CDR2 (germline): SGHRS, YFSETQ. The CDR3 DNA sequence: TGCGCCAGCAGCTTAAGGACAGGGGGCGGCACTGAAGCTTTCTTT. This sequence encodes CASSLRTGGGTEAFF.

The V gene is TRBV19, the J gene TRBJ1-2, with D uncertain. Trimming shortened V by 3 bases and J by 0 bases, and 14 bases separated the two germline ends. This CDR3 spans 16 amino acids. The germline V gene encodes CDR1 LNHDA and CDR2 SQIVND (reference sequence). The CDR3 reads CASSIPAPSPNYGYTF. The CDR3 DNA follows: TGTGCCAGTAGTATCCCGGCCCCCAGTCCTAACTATGGCTACACCTTC.

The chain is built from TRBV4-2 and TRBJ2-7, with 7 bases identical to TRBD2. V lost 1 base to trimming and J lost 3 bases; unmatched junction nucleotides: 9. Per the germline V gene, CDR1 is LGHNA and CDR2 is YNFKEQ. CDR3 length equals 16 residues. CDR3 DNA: TGTGCCAGCAGCCAAGTTTGGGGGGGGACGTACTACGAGCAGTACTTC. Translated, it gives CASSQVWGGTYYEQYF.

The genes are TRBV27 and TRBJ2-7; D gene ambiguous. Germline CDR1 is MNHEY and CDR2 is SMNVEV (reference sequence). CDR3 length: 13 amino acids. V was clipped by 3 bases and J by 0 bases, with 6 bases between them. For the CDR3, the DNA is TGTGCCAGCAGTTTCGACGACTCCTACGAGCAGTACTTC. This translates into CASSFDDSYEQYF.

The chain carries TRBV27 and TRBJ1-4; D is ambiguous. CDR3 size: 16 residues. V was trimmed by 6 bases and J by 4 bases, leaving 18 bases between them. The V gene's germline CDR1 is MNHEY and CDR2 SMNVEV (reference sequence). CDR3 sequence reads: CASRINARGLNEKLFF. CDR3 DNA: TGTGCCAGCAGAATCAACGCCCGCGGCCTTAATGAAAAACTGTTTTTT.

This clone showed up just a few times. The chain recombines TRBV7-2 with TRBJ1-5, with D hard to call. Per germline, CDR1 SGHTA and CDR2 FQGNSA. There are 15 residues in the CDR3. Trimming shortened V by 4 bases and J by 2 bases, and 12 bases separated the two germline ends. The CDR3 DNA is TGTGCCAGCAGCTCACAGCCCTTTGGCAATCAGCCCCAGCATTTT. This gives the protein CASSSQPFGNQPQHF.

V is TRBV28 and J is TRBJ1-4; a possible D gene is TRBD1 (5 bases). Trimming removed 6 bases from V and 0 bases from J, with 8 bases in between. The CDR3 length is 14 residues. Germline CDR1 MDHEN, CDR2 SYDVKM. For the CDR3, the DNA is TGTGCCAGCAGGGCGGGGGCAACTAATGAAAAACTGTTTTTT. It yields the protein CASRAGATNEKLFF.

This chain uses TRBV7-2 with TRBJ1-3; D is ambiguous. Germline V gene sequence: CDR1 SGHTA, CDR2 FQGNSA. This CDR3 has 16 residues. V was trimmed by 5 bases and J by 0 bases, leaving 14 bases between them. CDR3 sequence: CASSPRTALSGNTIYF. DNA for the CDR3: TGTGCCAGCAGCCCTCGGACGGCCCTCTCTGGAAACACCATATATTTT.

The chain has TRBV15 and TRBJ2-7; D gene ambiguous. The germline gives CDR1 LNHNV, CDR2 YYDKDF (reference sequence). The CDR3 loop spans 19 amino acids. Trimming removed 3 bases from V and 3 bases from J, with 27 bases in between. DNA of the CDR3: TGTGCCACCAGCAGCAGACCCCACCGACACTTAGAGACAATCTACGAGCAGTACTTC. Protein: CATSSRPHRHLETIYEQYF. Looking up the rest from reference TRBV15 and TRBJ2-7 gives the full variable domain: DAMVIQNPRYQVTQFGKPVTLSCSQTLNHNVMYWYQQKSSQAPKLLFHYYDKDFNNEADTPDNFQSRRPNTSFCFLDIRSPGLGDTAMYLCATSSRPHRHLETIYEQYFGPGTRLTVT.